This note documents a single T cell receptor (beta chain) sequence. The CDR3 runs to 14 residues. V lost 6 bases to trimming and J lost 0 bases, with 10 bases between them. The germline V gene has CDR1 MNHEY and CDR2 SMNVEV (reference sequence). This entry belongs to a study of response to subunit inactivated influenza vaccine. One entry per CDR3 protein results from TCRdb running MiXCR on the RT-PCR reads. The sample includes roughly 780,000 distinct CDR3 sequences, less than 20% of them seen just once. The chain uses TRBV27 and TRBJ2-3; D is ambiguous. The sequencing here drew on PBMCs from blood, taken 5 days after vaccination. This receptor was taken from a man aged 50-60 years who received an inactivated influenza vaccine. The CDR3 protein is CASSSHSSTDTQYF. Written as DNA, the CDR3 is TGTGCCAGCAGCAGCCACAGTAGCACAGATACGCAGTATTTT.